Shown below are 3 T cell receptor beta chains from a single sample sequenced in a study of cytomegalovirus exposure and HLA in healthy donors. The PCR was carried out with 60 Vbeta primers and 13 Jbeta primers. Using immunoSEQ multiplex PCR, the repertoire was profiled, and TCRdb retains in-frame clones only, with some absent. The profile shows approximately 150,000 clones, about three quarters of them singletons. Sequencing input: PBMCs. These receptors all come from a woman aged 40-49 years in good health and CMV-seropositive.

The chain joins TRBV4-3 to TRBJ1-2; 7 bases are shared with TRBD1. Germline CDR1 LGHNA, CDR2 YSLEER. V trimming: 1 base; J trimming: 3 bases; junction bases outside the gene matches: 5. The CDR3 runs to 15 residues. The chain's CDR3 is CASSQARTGDYGYTF. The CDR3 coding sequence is TGCGCCAGCAGCCAAGCCCGTACAGGGGACTATGGCTACACCTTC.

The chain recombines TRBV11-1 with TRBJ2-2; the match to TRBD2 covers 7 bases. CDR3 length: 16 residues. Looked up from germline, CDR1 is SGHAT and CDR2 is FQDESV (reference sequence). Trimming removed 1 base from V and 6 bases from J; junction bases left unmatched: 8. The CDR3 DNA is TGTGCCAGCAGCTTAGACGGCGGGGGTTCATCCGGGGAGCTGTTTTTT. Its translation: CASSLDGGGSSGELFF.

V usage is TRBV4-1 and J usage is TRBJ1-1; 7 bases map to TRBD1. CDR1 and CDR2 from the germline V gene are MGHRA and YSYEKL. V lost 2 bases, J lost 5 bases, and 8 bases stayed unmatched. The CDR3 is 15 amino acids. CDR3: CASSQTGERKTEAFF. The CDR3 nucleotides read TGCGCCAGCAGCCAAACAGGGGAGAGAAAAACTGAAGCTTTCTTT.